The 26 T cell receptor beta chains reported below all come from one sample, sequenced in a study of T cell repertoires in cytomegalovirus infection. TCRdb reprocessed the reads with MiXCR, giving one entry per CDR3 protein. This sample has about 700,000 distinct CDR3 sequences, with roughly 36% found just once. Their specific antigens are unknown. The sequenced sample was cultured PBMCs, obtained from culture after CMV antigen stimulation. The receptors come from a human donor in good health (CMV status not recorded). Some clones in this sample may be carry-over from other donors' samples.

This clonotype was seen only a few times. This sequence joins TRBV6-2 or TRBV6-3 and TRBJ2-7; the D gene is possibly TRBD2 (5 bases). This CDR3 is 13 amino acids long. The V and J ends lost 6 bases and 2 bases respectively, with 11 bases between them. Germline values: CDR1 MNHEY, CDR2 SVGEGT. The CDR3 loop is CASRGSSTYEQYF. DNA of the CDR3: TGTGCCAGCAGAGGGAGTAGCACCTACGAGCAGTACTTC.

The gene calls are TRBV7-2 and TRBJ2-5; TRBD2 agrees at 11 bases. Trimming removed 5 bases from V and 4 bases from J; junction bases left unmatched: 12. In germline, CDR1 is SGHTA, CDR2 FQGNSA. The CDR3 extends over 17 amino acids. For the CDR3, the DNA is TGTGCCAGCAGCCGTAGCGGGGGGGCCAGGTCGGTAGAGACCCAGTACTTC. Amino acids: CASSRSGGARSVETQYF.

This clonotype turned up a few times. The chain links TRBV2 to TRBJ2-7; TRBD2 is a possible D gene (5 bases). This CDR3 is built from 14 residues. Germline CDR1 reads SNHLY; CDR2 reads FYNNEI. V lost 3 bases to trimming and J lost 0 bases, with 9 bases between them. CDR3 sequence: CASSEDRDSYEQYF. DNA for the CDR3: TGTGCCAGCAGTGAGGATCGGGACTCCTACGAGCAGTACTTC.

The CDR3 sequence is CASSPRTGNYEQYF. The CDR3 DNA reads TGCGCCAGCAGCCCGAGGACAGGGAACTACGAGCAGTACTTC. The chain joins TRBV4-3 to TRBJ2-7, with 8 bases identical to TRBD1. The CDR3 covers 14 residues. V was clipped by 4 bases and J by 3 bases; unmatched bases: 5. Germline CDR1 is LGHNA and CDR2 is YSLEER.

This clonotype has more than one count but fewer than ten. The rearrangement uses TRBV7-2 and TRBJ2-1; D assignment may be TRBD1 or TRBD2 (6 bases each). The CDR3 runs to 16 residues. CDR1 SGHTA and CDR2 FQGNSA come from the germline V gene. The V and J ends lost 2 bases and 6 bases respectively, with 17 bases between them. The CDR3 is CASSLRGGLSFNEQFF. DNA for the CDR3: TGTGCCAGCAGCTTAAGAGGGGGACTCTCGTTCAATGAGCAGTTCTTC.

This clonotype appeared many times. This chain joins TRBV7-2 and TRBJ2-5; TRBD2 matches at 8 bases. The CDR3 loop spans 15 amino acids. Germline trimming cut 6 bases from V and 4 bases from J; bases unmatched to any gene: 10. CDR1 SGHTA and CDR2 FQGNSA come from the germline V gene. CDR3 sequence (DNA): TGTGCCAGCAGTAGGAGTAGCGGGGTGGCAGAGACCCAGTACTTC. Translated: CASSRSSGVAETQYF.

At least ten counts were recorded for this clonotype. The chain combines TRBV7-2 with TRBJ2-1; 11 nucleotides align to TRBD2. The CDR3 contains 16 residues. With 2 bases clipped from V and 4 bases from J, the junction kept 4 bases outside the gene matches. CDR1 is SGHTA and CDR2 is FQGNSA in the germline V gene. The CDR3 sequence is CASSLKTSGGYNEQFF. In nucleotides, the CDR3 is TGTGCCAGCAGCTTAAAAACTAGCGGGGGTTACAATGAGCAGTTCTTC.

The chain's CDR3 is CSARDRSSGGKDTQYF. For the CDR3, the DNA is TGCAGTGCTAGAGATCGGTCTAGCGGGGGCAAAGATACGCAGTATTTT. The rearrangement joins TRBV20-1 to TRBJ2-3, with 10 bases identical to TRBD2. V lost 0 bases, J lost 5 bases, and 8 bases stayed unmatched. Germline-derived CDR1 and CDR2 are DFQATT and SNEGSKA (reference sequence). The CDR3 runs 16 residues.

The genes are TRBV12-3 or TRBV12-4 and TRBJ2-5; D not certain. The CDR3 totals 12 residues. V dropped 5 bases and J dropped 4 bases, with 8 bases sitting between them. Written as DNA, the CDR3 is TGTGCCAGCAGTAGGCCGCCAGAGACCCAGTACTTC. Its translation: CASSRPPETQYF.

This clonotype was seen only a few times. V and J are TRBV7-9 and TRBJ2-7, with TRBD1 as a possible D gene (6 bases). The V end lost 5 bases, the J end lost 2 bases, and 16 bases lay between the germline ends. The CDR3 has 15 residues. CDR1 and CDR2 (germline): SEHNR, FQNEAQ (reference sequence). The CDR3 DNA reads TGTGCCAGCAGCCTCGGGGACATCCAAGCCTACGAGCAGTACTTC. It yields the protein CASSLGDIQAYEQYF.

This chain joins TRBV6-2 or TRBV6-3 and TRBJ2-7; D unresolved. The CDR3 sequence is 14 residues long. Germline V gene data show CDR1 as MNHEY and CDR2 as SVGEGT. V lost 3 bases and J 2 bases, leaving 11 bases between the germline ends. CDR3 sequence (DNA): TGTGCCAGCAGTTATATGGGAATTCCCTACGAGCAGTACTTC. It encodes CASSYMGIPYEQYF.

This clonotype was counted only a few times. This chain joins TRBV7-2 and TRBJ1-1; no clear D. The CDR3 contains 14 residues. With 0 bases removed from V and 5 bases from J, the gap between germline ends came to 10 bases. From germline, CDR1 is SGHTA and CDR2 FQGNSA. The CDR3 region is CASSLARGRTEAFF. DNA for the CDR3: TGTGCCAGCAGCTTAGCCCGGGGTAGGACTGAAGCTTTCTTT. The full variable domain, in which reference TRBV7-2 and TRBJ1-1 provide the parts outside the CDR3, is GAGVSQSPSNKVTEKGKDVELRCDPISGHTALYWYRQSLGQGLEFLIYFQGNSAPDKSGLPSDRFSAERTGGSVSTLTIQRTQQEDSAVYLCASSLARGRTEAFFGQGTRLTVV.

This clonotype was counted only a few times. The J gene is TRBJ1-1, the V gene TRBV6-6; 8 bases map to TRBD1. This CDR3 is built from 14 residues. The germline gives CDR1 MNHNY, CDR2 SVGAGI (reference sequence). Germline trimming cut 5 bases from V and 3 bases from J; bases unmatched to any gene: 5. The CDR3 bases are TGTGCCAGCAGTCAGGGACAGGAGCACACTGAAGCTTTCTTT. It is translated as CASSQGQEHTEAFF.

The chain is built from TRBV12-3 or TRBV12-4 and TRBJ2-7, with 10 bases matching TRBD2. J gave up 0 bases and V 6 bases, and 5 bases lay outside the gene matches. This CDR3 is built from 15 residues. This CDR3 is CASSQTSGYSYEQYF. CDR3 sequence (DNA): TGTGCCAGCAGCCAGACTAGCGGGTACTCCTACGAGCAGTACTTC.

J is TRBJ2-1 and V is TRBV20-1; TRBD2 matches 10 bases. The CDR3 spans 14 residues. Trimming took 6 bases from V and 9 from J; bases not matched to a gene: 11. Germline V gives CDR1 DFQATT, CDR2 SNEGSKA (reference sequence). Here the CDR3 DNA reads TGCAGTGCGATAGCGGGAGGAGGGGACGGTGAGCAGTTCTTC. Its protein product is CSAIAGGGDGEQFF.

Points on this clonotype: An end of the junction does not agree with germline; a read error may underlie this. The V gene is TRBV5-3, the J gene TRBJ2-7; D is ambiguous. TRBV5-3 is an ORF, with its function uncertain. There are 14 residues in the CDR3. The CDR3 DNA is TGTGCCAGCAGCTTGGCTGCTTTGCCCTACGAGCAGTACTTC. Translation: CASSLAALPYEQYF.

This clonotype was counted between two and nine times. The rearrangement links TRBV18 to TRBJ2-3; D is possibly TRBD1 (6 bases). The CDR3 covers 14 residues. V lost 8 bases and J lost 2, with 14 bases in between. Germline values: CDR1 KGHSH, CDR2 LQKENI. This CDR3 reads CASLGTPFTDTQYF. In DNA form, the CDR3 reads TGTGCCAGCCTCGGGACACCCTTCACAGATACGCAGTATTTT.

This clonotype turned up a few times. CDR3 amino acids: CASSLYQAWDSPLHF. CDR3 in DNA: TGTGCCAGCAGCCTGTACCAGGCCTGGGATTCACCCCTCCACTTT. The V gene is TRBV7-2, the J gene TRBJ1-6; no reliable D call. The CDR3 length is 15 residues. The V gene's germline CDR1 is SGHTA and CDR2 FQGNSA. Trimming took off 5 bases at V and 8 bases at J, with 16 bases between the two ends.

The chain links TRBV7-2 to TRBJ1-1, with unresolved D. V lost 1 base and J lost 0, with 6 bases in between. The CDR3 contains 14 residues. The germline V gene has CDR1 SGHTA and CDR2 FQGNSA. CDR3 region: CASSLEVVNTEAFF. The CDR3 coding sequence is TGTGCCAGCAGCTTAGAGGTAGTGAACACTGAAGCTTTCTTT.

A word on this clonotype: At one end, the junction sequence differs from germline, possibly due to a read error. The CDR3 protein is CSGSPRPGF. The CDR3, as DNA: TGCAGCGGTTCGCCCCGGCCAGGCTTC. This sequence joins TRBV29-1 and TRBJ2-7; D not resolved. CDR1 and CDR2 from the germline V gene are SQVTM and ANQGSEA. The CDR3 has 9 amino acids.

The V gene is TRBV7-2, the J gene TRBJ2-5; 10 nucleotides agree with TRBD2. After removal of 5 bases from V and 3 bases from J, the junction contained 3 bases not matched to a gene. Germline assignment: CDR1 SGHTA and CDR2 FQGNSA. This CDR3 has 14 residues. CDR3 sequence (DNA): TGTGCCAGCAGCGCGCTAGCGGGAGAAGAGACCCAGTACTTC. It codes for CASSALAGEETQYF.

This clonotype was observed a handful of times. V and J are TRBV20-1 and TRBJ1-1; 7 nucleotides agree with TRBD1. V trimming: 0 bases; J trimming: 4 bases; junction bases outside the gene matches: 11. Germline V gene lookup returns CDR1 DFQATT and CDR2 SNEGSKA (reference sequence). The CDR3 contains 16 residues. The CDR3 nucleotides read TGCAGTGCTAGAGATCCCCTAGTTCGACAGGGCACTGAAGCTTTCTTT. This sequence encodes CSARDPLVRQGTEAFF.

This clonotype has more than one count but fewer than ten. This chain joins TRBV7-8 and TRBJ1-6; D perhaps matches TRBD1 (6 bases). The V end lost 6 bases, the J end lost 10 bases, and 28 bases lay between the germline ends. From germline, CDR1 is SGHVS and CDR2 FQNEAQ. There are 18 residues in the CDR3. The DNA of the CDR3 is TGTGCCAGCAGACCCGCGGCCGGGGGGGCGGGTGATAGCTCACCCCTCCACTTT. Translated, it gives CASRPAAGGAGDSSPLHF.

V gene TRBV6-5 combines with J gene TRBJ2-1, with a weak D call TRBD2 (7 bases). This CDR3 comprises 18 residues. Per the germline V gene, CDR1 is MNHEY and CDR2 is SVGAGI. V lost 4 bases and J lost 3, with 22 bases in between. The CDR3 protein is CASSSAGTRGSNYNEQFF. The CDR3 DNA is TGTGCCAGCAGTTCAGCGGGGACCAGGGGATCCAACTACAATGAGCAGTTCTTC.

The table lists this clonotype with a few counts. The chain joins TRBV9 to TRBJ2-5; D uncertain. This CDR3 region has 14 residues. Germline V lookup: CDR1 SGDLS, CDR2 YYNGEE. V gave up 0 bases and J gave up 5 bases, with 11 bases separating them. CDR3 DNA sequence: TGTGCCAGCAGCGTAGATTCCGGGTGGGAGACCCAGTACTTC. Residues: CASSVDSGWETQYF.

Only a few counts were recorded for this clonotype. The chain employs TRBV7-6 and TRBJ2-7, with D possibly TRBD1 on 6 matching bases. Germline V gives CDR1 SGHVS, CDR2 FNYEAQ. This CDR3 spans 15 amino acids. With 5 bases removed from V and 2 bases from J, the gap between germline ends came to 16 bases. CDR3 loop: CASSPPGQGPYEQYF. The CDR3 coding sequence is TGTGCCAGCAGCCCCCCCGGCCAGGGGCCCTACGAGCAGTACTTC.